This TCR beta chain derives from a study of control samples from healthy donors and cancer patients. TCRdb's table, derived via immunoSEQ multiplex PCR, lists solely in-frame clones and lacks some. The sample includes around 100,000 clones, 85% to 90% of them seen just once. Germline V gene sequence: CDR1 LNHDA, CDR2 SQIVND (reference sequence). The CDR3 covers 16 residues. V was clipped by 4 bases and J by 4 bases, with 16 bases between them. J is TRBJ2-2 and V is TRBV19, with D perhaps TRBD1 (5 bases). The material sequenced was PBMCs. The receptor was isolated from a man in his fifties or sixties with lung cancer. Here the CDR3 DNA reads TGTGCCAGTAGTAACTCAGGGAATTCCTTCACCGGGGAGCTGTTTTTT. Translation: CASSNSGNSFTGELFF.